This TCR beta chain was identified during a study of patients and donors after allogeneic stem cell transplantation. Each CDR3 protein is one row after TCRdb ran MiXCR on the RT-PCR reads. The sample includes approximately 99,000 distinct CDR3 sequences, around 38% seen only once; the top ten take roughly 27%. Per the germline V gene, CDR1 is SGHDT and CDR2 is YYEEEE. The V and J ends lost 0 bases and 5 bases respectively, with 8 bases between them. CDR3 size: 13 residues. The source of this sequence is a human donor who was either an allogeneic HSCT recipient or a stem cell or donor lymphocyte infusion donor (not recorded which). It is not recorded whose cells these are; they may come from a transplant donor. The sequencing input was blood, either unsorted or a sorted T cell fraction (not recorded which). This chain links TRBV5-6 with TRBJ2-5; D may be TRBD2 (5 bases). The CDR3 DNA reads as TGTGCCAGCAGCTTGGGTACTAGGGAGACCCAGTACTTC. Translation gives CASSLGTRETQYF.